The present TCR beta chain was sequenced within a study of shared clonotypes between healthy human individuals. The overall study: Samples came from a couple of female and a few male donors aged 18 to 49.

TCRdb keeps only in-frame clones here, not all; method: immunoSEQ multiplex PCR. The sample shows about 1.5 million clones, 98% of them seen only once. In its sample, this clone was seen once. Its antigen is as yet unknown. Study outcomes and limitations: The authors expected sequencing depth to affect clonotype sharing among donors.

Trimming cost V 3 bases and J 2 bases; bases outside gene matches: 7. CDR3 length equals 15 residues. CDR1 SGHNT and CDR2 YYREEE come from the germline V gene (reference sequence). The sequencing input was naive CD4+ T cells sorted from blood. Described subset: CD45RA+ positively selected. The receptor comes from a man younger than 45 in good health. V usage is TRBV5-4 and J usage is TRBJ2-7; 8 positions agree with TRBD1. The CDR3 nucleotides read TGTGCCAGCAGCTCCCGGACAGGGAATCCCTACGAGCAGTACTTC. It yields the protein CASSSRTGNPYEQYF.